The present TCR beta chain was sequenced within a study of blood T cell repertoires in COVID-19. Across the study: Samples of COVID-19 (acute and convalescent) were obtained from the United States, Italy and Spain. PBMCs, B-cell-depleted T cells, or T cells provided the cDNA or gDNA that made up the material.

Per the study methods: Amplification with reference gene primers provided the estimates of nucleated cell counts. The repertoire was sequenced with immunoSEQ multiplex PCR; TCRdb's copy has only in-frame clones and lacks some. That table is the source of V, J and clone size, and D and trimming were worked out from the DNA. The sample has about 120,000 clones; roughly nine tenths are singletons. The CDR3 covers 14 residues. Germline loops: CDR1 LGHDT, CDR2 YNNKEL (reference sequence). The ends lost 5 bases at V and 7 bases at J; junction bases unmatched: 6. This TCR came from a man aged 65 to 85 with active or convalescent COVID-19. Specimen: peripheral blood. The chain has TRBV3-1 (or the pseudogene TRBV3-2) and TRBJ1-2; 11 bases are a match to TRBD1. The CDR3: CASSSGTGGSGYTF. The CDR3 nucleotides are TGTGCCAGCAGCTCCGGGACAGGGGGTTCTGGCTACACCTTC.